Listed here is a single T cell receptor beta chain. The antigen is unknown. The sample belongs to a study of cytomegalovirus exposure and HLA in healthy donors. General study findings and limits: In a later analysis, V- and J-gene trimming of beta chains associated with a DCLRE1C missense variant, replicated independently. In vitro testing confirmed a few CMV-associated chains as specific for CMV antigens. It has been reported that TCR beta sequences accurately predicted the HLA-A and HLA-B alleles of most subjects.

CDR1 LGHNA and CDR2 YNFKEQ come from the germline V gene. Between the trimmed V and J ends, which lost 6 bases and 4 bases, there was a span of 27 bases. The CDR3 runs to 18 residues. It was with 60 Vbeta and 13 Jbeta primers that the PCR ran. Some clones are missing from TCRdb's copy, which holds only in-frame ones; the method was immunoSEQ multiplex PCR. This sample has roughly 150,000 clones, with approximately 81% found just once. Material: PBMCs. The V call is TRBV4-2, the J call TRBJ1-1; D is perhaps TRBD1 (6 bases). This receptor was obtained from a boy aged 2 to 10 in good health and CMV-seronegative. Written as DNA, the CDR3 is TGTGCCAGCAGTCTTGATGAGGGGTACAGCGGGGGGGCCACTGAAGCTTTCTTT. Translating gives CASSLDEGYSGGATEAFF.